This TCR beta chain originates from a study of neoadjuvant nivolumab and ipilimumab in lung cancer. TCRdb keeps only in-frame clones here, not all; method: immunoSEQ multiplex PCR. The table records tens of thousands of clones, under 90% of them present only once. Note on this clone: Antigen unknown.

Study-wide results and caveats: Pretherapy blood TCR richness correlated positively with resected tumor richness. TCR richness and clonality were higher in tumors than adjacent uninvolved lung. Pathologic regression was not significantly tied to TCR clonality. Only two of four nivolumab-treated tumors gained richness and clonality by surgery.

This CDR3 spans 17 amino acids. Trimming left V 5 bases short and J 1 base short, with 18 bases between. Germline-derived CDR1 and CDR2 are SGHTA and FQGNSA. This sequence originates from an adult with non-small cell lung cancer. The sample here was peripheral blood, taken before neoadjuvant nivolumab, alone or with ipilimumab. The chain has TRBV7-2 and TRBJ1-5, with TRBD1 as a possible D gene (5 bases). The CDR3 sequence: CASSQWGGAMSNQPQHF. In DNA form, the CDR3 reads TGTGCCAGCAGCCAGTGGGGAGGGGCGATGAGCAATCAGCCCCAGCATTTT.